This T cell receptor (beta chain) was recorded in a study of cytomegalovirus exposure and HLA in healthy donors. Turning to the study itself: Both the 95 to 150 validation repertoires and the approximately 700 first-cohort repertoires used the same platform, as reported by a later analysis. Whole-study results and caveats: The classifier reportedly diagnosed cytomegalovirus status with high sensitivity and specificity. Many donors shared some public TCRs, even though most TCR sequences were rare. The study listed 164 cytomegalovirus-associated TCR beta chains.

Remarks on this clone: The antigen remains unidentified.

This CDR3 has 14 amino acids. V lost 5 bases and J 10 bases, leaving 18 bases between the germline ends. CDR1 is SGHAT and CDR2 is FQNNGV in the germline V gene. TCRdb's table, derived via immunoSEQ multiplex PCR, lists solely in-frame clones and lacks some. The table has roughly 330,000 clones, about 85% seen once. This receptor was taken from a woman aged 25 to 39 in good health and CMV-seropositive. This chain links TRBV11-2 with TRBJ2-1, with D perhaps matching TRBD2 (6 bases). Sequenced: PBMCs. CDR3 region: CASSHWDFGWEQFF. The CDR3 region has the DNA TGTGCCAGCAGCCATTGGGACTTTGGGTGGGAGCAGTTCTTC. Full variable domain (remainder filled in from reference TRBV11-2 and TRBJ2-1): EAGVAQSPRYKIIEKRQSVAFWCNPISGHATLYWYQQILGQGPKLLIQFQNNGVVDDSQLPKDRFSAERLKGVDSTLKIQPAKLEDSAVYLCASSHWDFGWEQFFGPGTRLTVL.